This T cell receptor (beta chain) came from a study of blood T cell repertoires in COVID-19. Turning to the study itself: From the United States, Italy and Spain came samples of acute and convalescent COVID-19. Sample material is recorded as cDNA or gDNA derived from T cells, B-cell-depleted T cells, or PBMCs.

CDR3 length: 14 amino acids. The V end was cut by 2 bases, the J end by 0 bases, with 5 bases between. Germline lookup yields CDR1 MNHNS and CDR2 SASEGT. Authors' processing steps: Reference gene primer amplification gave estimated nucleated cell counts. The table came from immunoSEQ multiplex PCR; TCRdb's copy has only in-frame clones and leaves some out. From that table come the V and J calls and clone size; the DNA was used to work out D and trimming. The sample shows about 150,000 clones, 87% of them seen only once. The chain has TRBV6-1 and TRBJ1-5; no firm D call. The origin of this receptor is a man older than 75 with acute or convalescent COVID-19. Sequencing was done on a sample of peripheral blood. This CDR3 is CASSEHSSNQPQHF. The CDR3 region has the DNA TGTGCCAGCAGTGAACATAGTAGCAATCAGCCCCAGCATTTT.